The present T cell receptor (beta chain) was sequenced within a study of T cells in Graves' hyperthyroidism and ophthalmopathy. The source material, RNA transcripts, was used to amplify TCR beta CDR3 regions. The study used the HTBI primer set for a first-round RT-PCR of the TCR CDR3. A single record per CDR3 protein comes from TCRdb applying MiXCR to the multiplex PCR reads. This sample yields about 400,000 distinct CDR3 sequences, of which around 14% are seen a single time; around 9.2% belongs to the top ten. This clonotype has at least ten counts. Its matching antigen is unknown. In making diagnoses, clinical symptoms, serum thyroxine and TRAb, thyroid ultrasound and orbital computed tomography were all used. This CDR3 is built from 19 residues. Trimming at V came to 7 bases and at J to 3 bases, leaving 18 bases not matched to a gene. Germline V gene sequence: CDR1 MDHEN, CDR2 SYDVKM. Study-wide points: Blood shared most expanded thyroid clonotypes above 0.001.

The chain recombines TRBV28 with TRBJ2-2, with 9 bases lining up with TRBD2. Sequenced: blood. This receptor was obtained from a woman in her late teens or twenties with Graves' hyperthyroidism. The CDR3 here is CASTPYGERGDRDTGELFF. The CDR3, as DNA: TGTGCCAGCACCCCTTACGGGGAGCGGGGGGATCGGGACACCGGGGAGCTGTTTTTT.